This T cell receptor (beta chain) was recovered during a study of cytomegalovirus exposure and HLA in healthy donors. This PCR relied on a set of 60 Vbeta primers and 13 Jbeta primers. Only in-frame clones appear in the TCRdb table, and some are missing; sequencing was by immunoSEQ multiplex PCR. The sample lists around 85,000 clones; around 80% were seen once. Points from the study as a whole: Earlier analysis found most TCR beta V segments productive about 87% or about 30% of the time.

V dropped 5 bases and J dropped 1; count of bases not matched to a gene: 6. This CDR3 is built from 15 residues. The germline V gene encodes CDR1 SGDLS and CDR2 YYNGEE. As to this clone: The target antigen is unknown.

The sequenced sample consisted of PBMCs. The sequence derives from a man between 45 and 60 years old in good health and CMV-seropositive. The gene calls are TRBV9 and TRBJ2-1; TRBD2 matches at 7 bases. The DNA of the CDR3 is TGTGCCAGCAGTCAGTGGGAGGGGTCCTACAATGAGCAGTTCTTC. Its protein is CASSQWEGSYNEQFF.